Below, 12 T cell receptor beta chains from the same sample are listed, as sequenced in a study of control samples from healthy donors and cancer patients. TCRdb keeps only in-frame clones here, not all; method: immunoSEQ multiplex PCR. The data contain tens of thousands of clones, about 94% of them singletons. The sequencing sample was made of PBMCs. Source of these receptors: a woman in her 50s with head and neck cancer.

As for this clone: Germline and junction disagree at one end, which may indicate a read error. J is TRBJ2-7 and V is TRBV20-1, with D unclear. The CDR3 consists of 11 residues. CDR1 and CDR2 from the germline V gene are DFQATT and SNEGSKA (reference sequence). The CDR3 loop is CSARQDREQCF. CDR3 sequence (DNA): TGCAGTGCTAGGCAAGACCGAGAGCAGTGCTTC.

The J gene is TRBJ2-6, the V gene TRBV15; the D gene could be TRBD1 or TRBD2 (5 bases each). Trimming took off 0 bases at V and 4 bases at J, with 10 bases between the two ends. CDR3 length: 16 residues. The V gene's germline CDR1 is LNHNV and CDR2 YYDKDF (reference sequence). The chain's CDR3 is CATSRERGTGANVLTF. The CDR3 DNA reads TGTGCCACCAGCAGAGAGAGAGGGACGGGGGCCAACGTCCTGACTTTC.

This clone appeared a single time. The rearrangement joins TRBV27 to TRBJ2-3; D gene uncertain. Trimming removed 2 bases from V and 6 bases from J, with 9 bases in between. Germline V gene lookup returns CDR1 MNHEY and CDR2 SMNVEV (reference sequence). CDR3 length: 13 residues. The CDR3 DNA sequence: TGTGCCAGCAGTTTACGGCGAGAGGATACGCAGTATTTT. Amino acids: CASSLRREDTQYF.

V usage is TRBV30 and J usage is TRBJ2-3, with TRBD2 identical over 9 bases. V was pared by 2 bases and J by 2 bases, with 8 bases of the junction left unmatched. CDR1 and CDR2 from the germline V gene are GTSNPN and SVGIG (reference sequence). The CDR3 consists of 16 residues. The CDR3 loop is CAWSIKTSGFTDTQYF. Here the CDR3 DNA reads TGTGCCTGGAGTATAAAGACTAGCGGATTCACAGATACGCAGTATTTT.

The V call is TRBV5-1, the J call TRBJ2-3; D gene ambiguous. CDR3 length: 13 amino acids. Germline CDR1 and CDR2: SGHRS and YFSETQ. V lost 3 bases to trimming and J lost 4 bases, with 9 bases between them. CDR3 DNA sequence: TGCGCCAGCAGCTCCTACACCGCAGATACGCAGTATTTT. Translation gives CASSSYTADTQYF. Full variable domain (outside the CDR3, taken from reference TRBV5-1 and TRBJ2-3): KAGVTQTPRYLIKTRGQQVTLSCSPISGHRSVSWYQQTPGQGLQFLFEYFSETQRNKGNFPGRFSGRQFSNSRSEMNVSTLELGDSALYLCASSSYTADTQYFGPGTRLTVL.

This chain links TRBV5-1 with TRBJ2-4; D is possibly TRBD2 (5 bases). This CDR3 spans 13 amino acids. V lost 0 bases and J 11 bases, leaving 12 bases between the germline ends. CDR1 is SGHRS and CDR2 is YFSETQ in the germline V gene. CDR3 in amino acids: CASSLEGSVLQYF. The CDR3 DNA is TGCGCCAGCAGCTTGGAAGGGAGCGTCCTTCAGTACTTC.

This chain uses TRBV6-2 or TRBV6-3 with TRBJ2-7; TRBD1 matches 9 bases. Germline V gene data show CDR1 as MNHEY and CDR2 as SVGEGT. Unmatched junction bases numbered 5, after V lost 5 bases and J lost 6 bases. The length of the CDR3 is 13 residues. CDR3 residues: CASSRTGAIEQYF. DNA for the CDR3: TGTGCCAGCAGTCGGACAGGGGCAATCGAGCAGTACTTC.

In DNA form, the CDR3 reads TGTGCCACCAGTAGACAGGGAGAAAGCGGGGAGCTGTTTTTT. This gives the protein CATSRQGESGELFF. The rearrangement links TRBV24-1 to TRBJ2-2; 7 positions agree with TRBD1. Per the germline V gene, CDR1 is KGHDR and CDR2 is SFDVKD. With V trimmed by 6 bases and J by 7 bases, 7 bases remained unmatched. This CDR3 has 14 residues.

The gene calls are TRBV28 and TRBJ2-5, with 9 nucleotides matching TRBD1. This CDR3 is 16 amino acids long. V was clipped by 6 bases and J by 1 base; unmatched bases: 9. Germline-derived CDR1 and CDR2 are MDHEN and SYDVKM. For the CDR3, the DNA is TGTGCCAGCAGCCTCTACGGACAGGGGACCCAAGAGACCCAGTACTTC. Its protein is CASSLYGQGTQETQYF.

V gene TRBV21-1 combines with J gene TRBJ1-2. TRBV21-1 is marked as a pseudogene. This CDR3 contains 15 residues. CDR3 region: CASSKKEALGLGYTF. In DNA form, the CDR3 reads TGTGCCAGCAGCAAAAAGGAGGCCTTGGGGCTTGGCTACACCTTC.

The chain employs TRBV5-1 and TRBJ2-6; D may correspond to TRBD1 or TRBD2 (5 bases each). The CDR3 spans 16 residues. V was cut by 6 bases and J by 0 bases, with 13 bases left in between. CDR1 and CDR2 from the germline V gene are SGHRS and YFSETQ. The CDR3 sequence: CASTTSGSSGANVLTF. The CDR3 DNA reads as TGCGCCAGCACCACATCAGGGAGCTCTGGGGCCAACGTCCTGACTTTC. Combining the CDR3 with reference TRBV5-1 and TRBJ2-6 gives the whole variable domain KAGVTQTPRYLIKTRGQQVTLSCSPISGHRSVSWYQQTPGQGLQFLFEYFSETQRNKGNFPGRFSGRQFSNSRSEMNVSTLELGDSALYLCASTTSGSSGANVLTFGAGSRLTVL.

CDR3 in amino acids: CASSLVGGDEQYF. The CDR3 DNA follows: TGTGCCAGCAGCTTAGTCGGCGGGGACGAGCAGTACTTC. The V and J genes are TRBV7-9 and TRBJ2-7, with a tentative D call TRBD2 (6 bases). The CDR3 has 13 amino acids. The germline V gene has CDR1 SEHNR and CDR2 FQNEAQ (reference sequence). The V end was cut by 1 base, the J end by 5 bases, with 9 bases between.